The 14 T cell receptor beta chains presented below share a single source sample, sequenced in a study of immune heterogeneity within non-small cell lung tumors (dated by TCRdb to between 2017 and 2018). For sequencing, a HiSeq X Ten was employed. The TCR beta CDR3 region was amplified with a multiplex PCR system whose first round ran for roughly 11 cycles using 32 V-gene forward primers and 13 J-gene reverse primers. TCRdb itself trimmed the public reads at Q25 with fastp, ran MiXCR and retained productive beta chains. Here each entry gathers all rows of one CDR3 protein and keeps the most common genes and DNA. The sample table lists about 3,600 distinct CDR3 sequences, around 29% of them with a count of one. Roughly an eighth of the sample lies in the top ten. Genomic DNA extracted from bulk tumor tissue served as TCR template, with about 600 ng gDNA amplified per sample. During surgery, multiple biopsies were taken from each primary tumor, with sampling sites spaced as far apart as possible within the tumor mass. Patients in the study cohort, which was described as untreated, were newly diagnosed NSCLC cases going through curative surgery.

Source material: lung tumor tissue. The receptors come from a man aged 55 to 70 with non-small cell lung cancer.

This clonotype has more than one count but fewer than ten. The chain joins TRBV29-1 to TRBJ2-1; D remains unclear. The CDR3 runs to 12 residues. Deletions cut 2 bases from V and 1 base from J, with 3 bases between. From germline, CDR1 is SQVTM and CDR2 ANQGSEA. CDR3 in amino acids: CSVEQSYNEQFF. In DNA form, the CDR3 reads TGCAGCGTTGAACAGTCCTACAATGAGCAGTTCTTC.

This clonotype has more than one count but fewer than ten. A read error is possible here, since a much larger clone lies one base away. This sequence joins TRBV20-1 and TRBJ2-7; D possibly corresponds to TRBD2 (6 bases). Trimming cost V 1 base and J 3 bases, with 19 bases left between them. CDR1 and CDR2 (germline): DFQATT, SNEGSKA (reference sequence). The CDR3 totals 16 residues. Here the CDR3 reads CSARGNILAVVYEQYF. Written as DNA, the CDR3 is TGCAGTGCTAGAGGAAACATCTTAGCGGTAGTCTACGAGCAGTACTTC.

In this sample, this clonotype turned up a few times. This sequence joins TRBV19 and TRBJ2-6; D remains ambiguous. Trimming cost V 6 bases and J 0 bases, with 9 bases left between them. From germline, CDR1 is LNHDA and CDR2 SQIVND (reference sequence). The CDR3 contains 15 residues. The CDR3 sequence is CASSSRSSGANVLTF. The CDR3 DNA is TGTGCCAGTAGCTCACGAAGCTCTGGGGCCAACGTCCTGACTTTC.

This clonotype has more than one count but fewer than ten. A single base separates this from a much larger clone, so it may be a read error. CDR3 loop: CASGYLNSPLHF. The CDR3 DNA follows: TGTGCCAGCGGTTACTTGAATTCACCCCTCCACTTT. This chain connects TRBV6-9 to TRBJ1-6; D gene uncertain. The germline CDR1 and CDR2 sequences are MNHGY and SVAAGI. The CDR3 contains 12 residues.

Turning to this clonotype: A single base separates this from a much larger clone, so it may be a read error. This chain joins TRBV28 and TRBJ2-7; D unclear. The germline CDR1 and CDR2 sequences are MDHEN and SYDVKM. V was trimmed by 0 bases and J by 2 bases, leaving 26 bases between them. This CDR3 comprises 20 residues. CDR3 protein: CASSLWGSKGHRKRPYEQYF. CDR3 bases: TGTGCCAGCAGTTTATGGGGGTCCAAAGGTCACCGCAAACGGCCCTACGAGCAGTACTTC. The whole variable domain, remainder taken from reference TRBV28 and TRBJ2-7, is DVKVTQSSRYLVKRTGEKVFLECVQDMDHENMFWYRQDPGLGLRLIYFSYDVKMKEKGDIPEGYSVSREKKERFSLILESASTNQTSMYLCASSLWGSKGHRKRPYEQYFGPGTRLTVT.

For this clonotype: One base away lies a much larger clone, so this may be a sequencing read error. The chain recombines TRBV12-3 or TRBV12-4 with TRBJ1-4, with unresolved D. The V end was cut by 5 bases, the J end by 3 bases, with 7 bases between. The CDR3 contains 13 residues. CDR3 region: CASSPGPNEKLFF. In DNA, the CDR3 is TGTGCCAGCAGTCCAGGACCTAATGAAAAACTGTTTTTT.

This clonotype was recorded a few times. CDR3 DNA: TGTGCCAGCAGCTTACTAGCGGGCGGGCAGTATTTT. It codes for CASSLLAGGQYF. The genes are TRBV7-9 and TRBJ2-3, with 8 bases identical to TRBD2. Germline-derived CDR1 and CDR2 are SEHNR and FQNEAQ (reference sequence). Trimming at V came to 2 bases and at J to 11 bases, leaving 3 bases not matched to a gene. The CDR3 runs to 12 residues.

This clonotype came up a few times. V is TRBV5-1 and J is TRBJ2-5; D ambiguous. This CDR3 region has 15 residues. Germline CDR1 is SGHRS and CDR2 is YFSETQ. Trimming left V 0 bases short and J 4 bases short, with 13 bases between. CDR3: CASSLAVGSGETQYF. The CDR3 DNA is TGCGCCAGCAGCTTGGCCGTCGGGTCGGGAGAGACCCAGTACTTC. Together with reference TRBV5-1 and TRBJ2-5, the CDR3 gives the full variable domain: KAGVTQTPRYLIKTRGQQVTLSCSPISGHRSVSWYQQTPGQGLQFLFEYFSETQRNKGNFPGRFSGRQFSNSRSEMNVSTLELGDSALYLCASSLAVGSGETQYFGPGTRLLVL.

The chain uses TRBV4-1 and TRBJ2-3, with 11 positions matching TRBD2. With 4 bases clipped from V and 7 bases from J, the junction kept 10 bases outside the gene matches. The CDR3 length is 16 residues. Per germline, CDR1 MGHRA and CDR2 YSYEKL. CDR3 sequence (DNA): TGCGCCAGCAGCCTCCTTAGCGGGAGGGCCATAAATACGCAGTATTTT. Amino acids: CASSLLSGRAINTQYF.

This chain uses TRBV10-3 with TRBJ2-1; the match to TRBD2 covers 8 bases. CDR1 ENHRY and CDR2 SYGVKD come from the germline V gene. Trimming removed 5 bases from V and 4 bases from J; junction bases left unmatched: 4. The CDR3 spans 14 residues. CDR3 nucleotide sequence: TGTGCCATCAGTTTTAGCGGGATTTACAATGAGCAGTTCTTC. It encodes CAISFSGIYNEQFF.

This clonotype is termed medium-sized. J is TRBJ2-7 and V is TRBV5-6, with D perhaps TRBD1 (6 bases). The length of the CDR3 is 13 residues. Germline V gene sequence: CDR1 SGHDT, CDR2 YYEEEE. Trimming cost V 4 bases and J 6 bases, with 14 bases left between them. The CDR3 loop is CASSPGTTGEQYF. The CDR3 DNA sequence: TGTGCCAGCAGCCCGGGGACAACGGGCGAGCAGTACTTC.

This rearrangement joins TRBV10-3 to TRBJ2-5; 11 positions agree with TRBD1. From germline, CDR1 is ENHRY and CDR2 SYGVKD. This CDR3 has 15 amino acids. V trimming: 3 bases; J trimming: 5 bases; junction bases outside the gene matches: 5. CDR3 bases: TGTGCCATCAGTGACCGGGACAGGGGGACTGAGACCCAGTACTTC. Translation gives CAISDRDRGTETQYF.

The J gene is TRBJ2-3, the V gene TRBV2; D ambiguous. Germline V CDR1 and CDR2: SNHLY, FYNNEI. This CDR3 region has 13 residues. V was cut by 4 bases and J by 7 bases, with 12 bases left in between. The DNA for the CDR3 is TGTGCCAGCAGTGGTTTCCTTACATATACGCAGTATTTT. It translates to CASSGFLTYTQYF.

As to this clonotype: A much larger clone differs by one base, so this may be a read error. The chain is built from TRBV12-3 or TRBV12-4 and TRBJ2-3; D not resolved. CDR3 length: 13 residues. V lost 5 bases and J 5 bases, leaving 11 bases between the germline ends. The CDR3 region is CASSTSTLDTQYF. CDR3 DNA: TGTGCCAGCAGTACCAGTACACTAGATACGCAGTATTTT.